In its sample, the clone carrying this TCR beta chain was seen many times. Its antigen is not identified. This record comes from a study of identical twins. The study, taken as a whole, reports: The authors drew conclusions from cross-sectional statistical analysis rather than following the same donors. Out-of-frame alpha sequences shared by twins showed excess low generation probability. Cord blood beta clonotypes that were abundant carried fewer insertions, and memory repertoires showed no such trend.

Germline V gene lookup returns CDR1 SQVTM and CDR2 ANQGSEA. V shed 1 base and J 8 bases; nucleotides not matched to a gene: 10. The CDR3 contains 16 residues. In TCRdb, the 5' RACE reads were re-called with MiXCR into one record per CDR3 protein. The table shows about 690,000 distinct CDR3 sequences, with approximately 6% occurring only once. The sequence derives from a man between 18 and 35 years old in good health. V gene TRBV29-1 combines with J gene TRBJ2-1; 11 bases agree with TRBD1. Sequenced material: naive T cells sorted from blood. The DNA for the CDR3 is TGCAGCGTTGAAGCGGTGGACAGGGGGCTGATGGATGAGCAGTTCTTC. Residues: CSVEAVDRGLMDEQFF.